A selection of T cell receptor beta chains follows, all from one sample in a study of spatial heterogeneity in lung cancer. One entry per CDR3 protein results from TCRdb running MiXCR on the 5' RACE reads. This repertoire shows about 27,000 distinct CDR3 sequences, 6.5% to 8% found once; its top ten account for roughly an eighth. The sequences come from PBMCs, collected at surgery. The source is a male donor with early-stage non-small cell lung cancer. Both conserved end residues are part of each CDR3. The D gene is left open where the match is weak. Only some rows state a clone size, as once, few, many or a class for expanded clones.

D	V	J	size	CDR3	DNA
NA	TRBV1	TRBJ1-1	few	CTSSHNRGHVEAFF	TGCACCAGCAGCCACAACAGGGGGCATGTTGAAGCTTTCTTT
NA	TRBV6-1	TRBJ1-1	few	CASLLSLNTEAFF	TGTGCCAGCCTGCTTAGTCTGAACACTGAAGCTTTCTTT
NA	TRBV20-1	TRBJ2-2	few	CSARTTTYAGELFF	TGCAGTGCCAGAACCACAACTTATGCCGGGGAGCTGTTTTTT
NA	TRBV2	TRBJ2-3	many	CTSSGRGDTQYF	TGTACCAGCAGTGGTAGGGGAGATACGCAGTATTTT
NA	TRBV2	TRBJ1-1	many	CATLGRSGTEAFF	TGTGCCACCCTTGGTCGTTCGGGGACTGAAGCTTTCTTT
NA	TRBV30	TRBJ1-1	few	CAWTGRRGGTEAFF	TGTGCCTGGACGGGCCGAAGGGGGGGCACTGAAGCTTTCTTT
NA	TRBV2	TRBJ2-1	many	CASSALGWGTYNEQFF	TGTGCCAGCAGTGCCCTGGGCTGGGGGACCTACAATGAGCAGTTCTTC
TRBD1	TRBV19	TRBJ1-5	NA	CATTDRGKGNQPQHF	TGTGCCACTACCGACAGGGGAAAGGGCAATCAGCCCCAGCATTTT
NA	TRBV20-1	TRBJ1-4	many	CSARVTATNEKLFF	TGCAGTGCTAGAGTTACCGCAACTAATGAAAAACTGTTTTTT
TRBD2	TRBV10-3	TRBJ2-1	many	CAISEGLAGPDHEQFF	TGTGCCATCAGTGAGGGGCTAGCGGGTCCGGATCATGAGCAGTTCTTC
TRBD1	TRBV4-1	TRBJ2-7	many	CASSLRVDRGQYEQYF	TGCGCCAGCAGCCTTCGGGTGGACAGGGGGCAATACGAGCAGTACTTC
NA	TRBV12-3/TRBV12-4	TRBJ2-5	NA	CASSPGGSLETQYF	TGTGCCAGCAGTCCCGGTGGGTCCCTGGAGACCCAGTACTTC
TRBD1	TRBV28	TRBJ2-1	medium-sized	CASSLPGQGSYNEQFF	TGTGCCAGCAGTTTACCGGGACAGGGCTCCTACAATGAGCAGTTCTTC
NA	TRBV6-1	TRBJ2-1	many	CASIRGGRRELQNEQFF	TGTGCCAGCATAAGAGGGGGAAGGCGGGAGTTGCAGAATGAGCAGTTCTTC
TRBD2	TRBV24-1	TRBJ2-3	NA	CATSDSRLAGETDTQYF	TGTGCCACCAGTGATTCAAGACTAGCGGGAGAGACAGATACGCAGTATTTT
TRBD1	TRBV20-1	TRBJ2-5	many	CSAPPPGGAEETQYF	TGCAGTGCTCCTCCCCCAGGGGGAGCGGAGGAGACCCAGTACTTC
NA	TRBV7-3	TRBJ2-5	many	CASSTTRAETQYF	TGTGCCAGCAGCACAACTAGGGCGGAGACCCAGTACTTC
TRBD1	TRBV7-9	TRBJ2-7	many	CASSSDRGGQYF	TGTGCCAGCAGCTCGGACAGGGGTGGGCAGTACTTC
TRBD2	TRBV20-1	TRBJ2-1	many	CSARDWLAGVGEQFF	TGCAGTGCTAGAGATTGGCTAGCGGGAGTAGGTGAGCAGTTCTTC
TRBD1	TRBV20-1	TRBJ2-7	many	CSAHGQGGYEQYF	TGCAGTGCTCATGGACAGGGTGGATACGAGCAGTACTTC
NA	TRBV6-5	TRBJ1-6	NA	CASSLLEEDSYNSPLHF	TGTGCCAGCAGTTTACTCGAGGAGGACTCCTATAATTCACCCCTCCACTTT
NA	TRBV12-3/TRBV12-4	TRBJ2-4	NA	CASSLTSRAGNIQYF	TGTGCCAGCAGTTTAACATCCCGCGCGGGAAACATTCAGTACTTC
TRBD1	TRBV7-9	TRBJ2-2	many	CASSLGQGPGELFF	TGTGCCAGCAGCTTGGGACAGGGCCCCGGGGAGCTGTTTTTT
NA	TRBV25-1	TRBJ1-1	medium-sized	CASRLGTEAFF	TGTGCCAGCAGGTTGGGCACTGAAGCTTTCTTT
NA	TRBV27	TRBJ2-7	NA	CASSLRDAYEQYF	TGTGCCAGCAGTTTACGGGATGCCTACGAGCAGTACTTC
TRBD1	TRBV11-2	TRBJ2-1	few	CASSLVLLGQGANEQFF	TGTGCCAGCAGCTTAGTTCTCTTGGGACAGGGGGCAAATGAGCAGTTCTTC
TRBD1	TRBV10-3	TRBJ1-4	many	CAISATGANEKLFF	TGTGCCATCAGTGCGACAGGGGCCAATGAAAAACTGTTTTTT
NA	TRBV6-1	TRBJ2-2	many	CASSVTSAGELFF	TGTGCCAGCAGTGTTACTAGTGCCGGGGAGCTGTTTTTT
TRBD1	TRBV11-3	TRBJ2-1	many	CASGMGQTYNEQFF	TGTGCCAGCGGCATGGGACAGACCTACAATGAGCAGTTCTTC
NA	TRBV27	TRBJ2-1	NA	CASSWATGDNEQFF	TGTGCCAGCAGTTGGGCGACAGGCGACAATGAGCAGTTCTTC
TRBD1	TRBV10-3	TRBJ2-6	many	CAIGQDTSGANVLTF	TGTGCCATCGGACAGGATACATCTGGGGCCAACGTCCTGACTTTC
TRBD2	TRBV11-3	TRBJ2-3	many	CASSRGTSGGTTDTQYF	TGTGCCAGCAGCCGCGGGACTAGCGGGGGGACCACAGATACGCAGTATTTT
NA	TRBV3-1	TRBJ1-6	NA	CASSQDESPLHF	TGTGCCAGCAGCCAAGATGAATCACCCCTCCACTTT
NA	TRBV4-1	TRBJ2-7	many	CASSQENGGSYEQYF	TGCGCCAGCAGCCAAGAGAATGGGGGATCCTACGAGCAGTACTTC
TRBD2	TRBV28	TRBJ2-3	many	CASSFPIAGIVRDTQYF	TGTGCCAGCAGTTTCCCAATAGCGGGGATAGTTAGAGATACGCAGTATTTT
NA	TRBV12-3/TRBV12-4	TRBJ2-1	many	CASSLSTGKRQFF	TGTGCCAGCAGTCTAAGTACAGGGAAACGGCAGTTCTTC
TRBD1	TRBV5-1	TRBJ2-5	few	CASSTTGGRETQYF	TGCGCCAGCAGCACTACAGGGGGCCGGGAGACCCAGTACTTC
NA	TRBV27	TRBJ2-3	many	CASSLSAGTDTQYF	TGTGCCAGCAGTTTATCGGCTGGCACAGATACGCAGTATTTT
NA	TRBV12-3/TRBV12-4	TRBJ2-7	many	CASSRSSYEQYF	TGTGCCAGCAGCCGTAGCTCCTACGAGCAGTACTTC
TRBD1	TRBV9	TRBJ2-6	many	CASSALTGGEAGANVLTF	TGTGCCAGCAGCGCCCTGACAGGGGGAGAGGCTGGGGCCAACGTCCTGACTTTC
TRBD1	TRBV10-3	TRBJ2-7	NA	CAISEPGTGKPYEQYF	TGTGCCATCAGTGAGCCGGGGACAGGGAAGCCCTACGAGCAGTACTTC
NA	TRBV12-3/TRBV12-4	TRBJ2-5	NA	CASNRGGEETQYF	TGTGCCAGCAATCGCGGAGGAGAAGAGACCCAGTACTTC
NA	TRBV10-3	TRBJ2-1	many	CAIGATGRGGEQFF	TGTGCCATCGGAGCGACGGGACGAGGAGGGGAGCAGTTCTTC
NA	TRBV28	TRBJ1-5	many	CASSLGRHSNQPQHF	TGTGCCAGCAGTTTAGGGCGTCATAGCAATCAGCCCCAGCATTTT
NA	TRBV12-5	TRBJ1-1	many	CASGLGNRDTEAFF	TGTGCTAGTGGTTTGGGGAACAGGGACACTGAAGCTTTCTTT
NA	TRBV7-9	TRBJ1-1	medium-sized	CASIRTDVNTEAFF	TGTGCCAGCATCCGGACAGATGTGAACACTGAAGCTTTCTTT
NA	TRBV5-1	TRBJ2-6	many	CASSLATSGANVLTF	TGCGCCAGCAGCTTGGCAACCTCTGGGGCCAACGTCCTGACTTTC
NA	TRBV5-1	TRBJ2-5	few	CASGGGILQETQYF	TGCGCCAGCGGAGGGGGAATTTTACAAGAGACCCAGTACTTC
TRBD2	TRBV10-2	TRBJ2-3	many	CASERGAGGDTQYF	TGCGCCAGCGAACGGGGGGCGGGAGGAGATACGCAGTATTTT
NA	TRBV3-1	TRBJ1-1	many	CASSQEYERVEAFF	TGTGCCAGCAGCCAAGAGTATGAGCGAGTTGAAGCTTTCTTT